The clone carrying this TCR beta chain registers medium-sized by frequency. The antigen is not known. Multiplex touch-down PCR amplified TRB using TRB-A and TRB-B pools in one tube. TCRdb re-called the multiplex PCR reads, yielding one record per CDR3 amino acid sequence without DNA. Across about 8,300 distinct CDR3 sequences, the top ten clones capture 3.1% of the sample. The data were taken from a study of T cell clusters in autoimmune cytopenias. Broader study findings: TRB repertoire shifts in secondary cytopenia and chronic lymphocytic leukemia mostly reflected lymphoma, not autoimmunity. Primary autoimmune cytopenia patients seemingly lacked the physiological T cell clusters found in healthy donors.

Each sample's input was approximately 270 ng genomic DNA, 30,000 to 45,000 genome equivalents. From germline, CDR1 is SGHNT and CDR2 YYREEE (reference sequence). The CDR3 has 13 amino acids. The TCR comes from a human donor with an autoimmune cytopenia or autoimmune hepatitis (not recorded which). The V gene is TRBV5-4, the J gene TRBJ2-1; TCRdb picks TRBD2, but there is no DNA to check that call. The sequencing input was peripheral blood. The CDR3 here is CASSLAGRGGMFF.